These 17 T cell receptor beta chains were sequenced from one sample in a study of shared clonotypes between healthy human individuals. Libraries were prepared by immunoSEQ multiplex PCR; TCRdb keeps only in-frame clonotypes and omits some of them. The top ten hold approximately 0.1% of the sample, which has hundreds of thousands of clones, around 96% seen once. Naivety among CD8 cells was defined by CD45RO negativity and positive CCR7 selection, thereby excluding terminally differentiated effector memory CD45RA+ cells. The specimen was naive CD8+ T cells sorted from blood. Receptors originate from a woman aged 30 to 39 in good health.

The chain has TRBV27 and TRBJ2-3; TRBD2 agrees at 8 bases. Germline values: CDR1 MNHEY, CDR2 SMNVEV (reference sequence). The CDR3 is 15 amino acids. V was pared by 6 bases and J by 6 bases, with 11 bases of the junction left unmatched. CDR3 amino acids: CASRLAGTVGDTQYF. In DNA, the CDR3 is TGTGCCAGCAGATTAGCGGGAACAGTAGGGGATACGCAGTATTTT.

The chain joins TRBV27 to TRBJ2-1; D tentatively fits TRBD1 or TRBD2 (7 bases each). Germline V gives CDR1 MNHEY, CDR2 SMNVEV (reference sequence). This CDR3 is 12 amino acids long. Trimming removed 6 bases at V and 8 bases at J, with 11 bases between. The CDR3 sequence: CASSPGGDEQFF. The CDR3 nucleotides are TGTGCCAGCAGCCCAGGGGGGGATGAGCAGTTCTTC.

The genes are TRBV2 and TRBJ2-7; D remains unclear. The CDR3 is 12 amino acids. Trimming left V 6 bases short and J 7 bases short, with 13 bases between. Germline lookup yields CDR1 SNHLY and CDR2 FYNNEI. The CDR3 DNA reads as TGTGCCAGCAGGGGTCTCAATGGGGAGCAGTACTTC. Amino acids: CASRGLNGEQYF.

This chain connects TRBV2 to TRBJ1-5, with TRBD1 matching over 7 bases. The V gene's germline CDR1 is SNHLY and CDR2 FYNNEI. After removal of 8 bases from V and 6 bases from J, the junction contained 10 bases not matched to a gene. The CDR3 totals 14 residues. The CDR3 nucleotides read TGTGCCAGCGAGTTGGGACAGACCCTTCAGCCCCAGCATTTT. It is translated as CASELGQTLQPQHF.

This clone has a single count. The V call is TRBV19, the J call TRBJ2-5; D is undetermined. Germline V gene lookup returns CDR1 LNHDA and CDR2 SQIVND (reference sequence). V gave up 3 bases and J gave up 5 bases, with 13 bases separating them. This CDR3 comprises 14 residues. The CDR3 protein is CASSIGEARETQYF. The CDR3 nucleotides read TGTGCCAGTAGTATCGGAGAAGCTAGGGAGACCCAGTACTTC. Filled out from reference TRBV19 and TRBJ2-5, the complete variable domain reads DGGITQSPKYLFRKEGQNVTLSCEQNLNHDAMYWYRQDPGQGLRLIYYSQIVNDFQKGDIAEGYSVSREKKESFPLTVTSAQKNPTAFYLCASSIGEARETQYFGPGTRLLVL.

The rearrangement uses TRBV27 and TRBJ1-2, with 12 bases that match TRBD1. The CDR3 spans 17 residues. V lost 0 bases and J lost 7; bases outside the gene matches: 9. CDR1 MNHEY and CDR2 SMNVEV come from the germline V gene (reference sequence). The CDR3, as DNA: TGTGCCAGCAGTTTATCCATAGGGACAGGGGGCGCCGGTGGCTACACCTTC. Its translation is CASSLSIGTGGAGGYTF.

This clone was detected once. This chain joins TRBV4-2 and TRBJ2-2; 7 bases are shared with TRBD2. Germline V gene sequence: CDR1 LGHNA, CDR2 YNFKEQ. Germline trimming cut 0 bases from V and 2 bases from J; bases unmatched to any gene: 12. The CDR3 contains 19 residues. DNA for the CDR3: TGTGCCAGCAGCCAAGACTTGGGAGGGCGGCGGGACAACACCGGGGAGCTGTTTTTT. It yields the protein CASSQDLGGRRDNTGELFF.

The chain couples TRBV7-6 to TRBJ1-5, with D tentatively TRBD1 (6 bases). V lost 4 bases and J lost 7, with 17 bases in between. The germline V gene has CDR1 SGHVS and CDR2 FNYEAQ. The CDR3 spans 15 residues. The CDR3 coding sequence is TGTGCCAGCAGCTCGGGGGCGTCAGACGGACAGCCCCAGCATTTT. Protein sequence: CASSSGASDGQPQHF.

The chain carries TRBV21-1 and TRBJ2-2. TRBV21-1 has pseudogene status. The CDR3 is made up of 15 amino acids. The CDR3 DNA reads TGTGCCGGAGGAGGGGCCAGGGGTAGGACCGGGGAGCTGTTTTTT. This sequence encodes CAGGGARGRTGELFF.

The gene calls are TRBV5-6 and TRBJ2-3, with TRBD2 identical over 11 bases. This CDR3 is built from 15 residues. The trim removed 4 bases at V and 6 bases at J, leaving 7 bases unmatched. Germline V lookup: CDR1 SGHDT, CDR2 YYEEEE. The CDR3 DNA sequence: TGTGCCAGCAGCCAACTAGCGGGAGTAGCGGATACGCAGTATTTT. Its protein is CASSQLAGVADTQYF.

V usage is TRBV7-9 and J usage is TRBJ2-5; 11 bases map to TRBD2. Trimming removed 4 bases from V and 2 bases from J; junction bases left unmatched: 6. Germline V gives CDR1 SEHNR, CDR2 FQNEAQ (reference sequence). CDR3 size: 16 residues. CDR3: CASSYGLAGSQETQYF. CDR3 DNA sequence: TGTGCCAGCAGCTACGGACTAGCGGGTTCTCAAGAGACCCAGTACTTC.

The chain recombines TRBV9 with TRBJ2-1; no definite D call. The CDR3 is 15 amino acids. V was shortened by 4 bases and J by 0 bases, with 11 bases between the two germline ends. The germline gives CDR1 SGDLS, CDR2 YYNGEE. CDR3 in amino acids: CASSPHSRSYNEQFF. CDR3 nucleotide sequence: TGTGCCAGCAGCCCCCACTCCCGCTCCTACAATGAGCAGTTCTTC. The whole variable domain, remainder taken from reference TRBV9 and TRBJ2-1, is DSGVTQTPKHLITATGQRVTLRCSPRSGDLSVYWYQQSLDQGLQFLIQYYNGEERAKGNILERFSAQQFPDLHSELNLSSLELGDSALYFCASSPHSRSYNEQFFGPGTRLTVL.

The chain's CDR3 is CASSSDNRGRSYGYTF. CDR3 DNA: TGTGCCAGCAGCTCCGATAACAGGGGTCGGAGCTATGGCTACACCTTC. The V call is TRBV7-9, the J call TRBJ1-2; TRBD1 agrees at 7 bases. The J segment lost 4 bases and the V segment lost 4 bases, leaving 12 bases of the junction unmatched. This CDR3 has 16 amino acids. Germline-derived CDR1 and CDR2 are SEHNR and FQNEAQ (reference sequence).

The chain carries TRBV29-1 and TRBJ1-1; tentatively, D is TRBD1 (6 bases). Germline values: CDR1 SQVTM, CDR2 ANQGSEA. The CDR3 has 11 residues. Trimming shortened V by 5 bases and J by 6 bases, and 10 bases separated the two germline ends. The CDR3 spells CSVTGIAEAFF. CDR3 coding DNA: TGCAGCGTTACAGGGATCGCTGAAGCTTTCTTT.

The chain uses TRBV2 and TRBJ2-7; either TRBD1 or TRBD2 may supply D (5 bases each). Trimming removed 6 bases at V and 2 bases at J, with 14 bases between. Per the germline V gene, CDR1 is SNHLY and CDR2 is FYNNEI. The CDR3 has 14 amino acids. The CDR3 nucleotides are TGTGCCAGCAGGATTGGGACGGGAACCTACGAGCAGTACTTC. Amino acids: CASRIGTGTYEQYF.

The rearrangement uses TRBV9 and TRBJ2-3; 7 bases align to TRBD2. This CDR3 comprises 15 residues. From germline, CDR1 is SGDLS and CDR2 YYNGEE. V lost 3 bases to trimming and J lost 0 bases; unmatched junction nucleotides: 4. The CDR3 DNA follows: TGTGCCAGCAGCGAACGGGGGGAGAGCACAGATACGCAGTATTTT. Residues: CASSERGESTDTQYF.

V and J are TRBV27 and TRBJ1-2, with 7 positions matching TRBD1. Germline lookup yields CDR1 MNHEY and CDR2 SMNVEV (reference sequence). The ends lost 8 bases at V and 6 bases at J; junction bases unmatched: 3. This CDR3 is 11 amino acids long. The CDR3 coding sequence is TGTGCCAGCGGAACAGGGGATGGCTACACCTTC. Encoded protein: CASGTGDGYTF.